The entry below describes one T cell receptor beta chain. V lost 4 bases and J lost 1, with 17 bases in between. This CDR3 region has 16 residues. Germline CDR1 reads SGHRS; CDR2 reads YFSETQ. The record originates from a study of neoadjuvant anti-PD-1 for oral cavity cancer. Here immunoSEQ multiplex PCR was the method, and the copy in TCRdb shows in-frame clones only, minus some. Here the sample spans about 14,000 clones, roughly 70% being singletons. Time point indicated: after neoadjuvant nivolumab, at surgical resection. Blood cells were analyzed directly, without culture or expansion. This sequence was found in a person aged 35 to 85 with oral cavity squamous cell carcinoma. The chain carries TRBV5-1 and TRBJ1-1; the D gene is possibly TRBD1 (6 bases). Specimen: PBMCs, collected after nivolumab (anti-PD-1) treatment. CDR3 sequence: CASSPVGGLGNTEAFF. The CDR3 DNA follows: TGCGCCAGCAGCCCGGTAGGGGGGCTGGGGAACACTGAAGCTTTCTTT.